A selection of T cell receptor beta chains follows, all from one sample in a study of synovial regulatory T cells in juvenile arthritis. Assay used: immunoSEQ multiplex PCR; TCRdb lists only in-frame clones, some missing. The sample includes about 10,000 clones. Sequencing used Treg cells from blood. Source of these receptors: a donor younger than 30 with juvenile idiopathic arthritis. The CDR3 runs from the conserved cysteine through the conserved F or W. Clone size is not always given. Where it is, it says once, few, many or a class for expanded clones.

TRBJ1-2	TRBV5-1	-	CASSSGDYGYTF
TRBJ1-4	TRBV5-1	-	CASSAAGKLFF
TRBJ2-7	TRBV18	medium-sized	CASSPGTALRGQYF
TRBJ1-2	TRBV27	-	CASRKGGVANYGYTF
TRBJ1-2	TRBV5-1	-	CASSLGDGTNYGYTF
TRBJ1-1	TRBV27	-	CASKWGQGRTEAFF
TRBJ2-7	TRBV6-4	-	CASIPGTGGREQYF
TRBJ2-1	TRBV5-1	-	CASSAGTSGSYNEQFF
TRBJ2-6	TRBV5-1	-	CASSLSRGTGANVLTF
TRBJ1-2	TRBV27	-	CASSRYRGHYGYTF
TRBJ2-5	TRBV4-2	-	CASSQNLAGWETQYF
TRBJ1-1	TRBV11-2	-	CASSLTGDTEAFF
TRBJ2-4	TRBV5-4	medium-sized	CASSFGGSKNIQYF
TRBJ2-2	TRBV10-3	-	CAISSSGPTGELFF
TRBJ2-2	TRBV5-1	-	CASSLRGTRTGELFF
TRBJ1-2	TRBV19	-	CASRGGNYGYTF
TRBJ2-3	TRBV28	-	CASSTPIGLRNTDTQYF
TRBJ2-7	TRBV29-1	-	CSVRQGNYEQYF
TRBJ2-1	TRBV11-2	-	CASSLEGGGGGRPYNEQFF
TRBJ2-3	TRBV28	-	CASASSSTDTQYF
TRBJ2-7	TRBV5-1	-	CASSLGGLYEQYF
TRBJ2-3	TRBV10-3	-	CAISESRQGAFLTDTQYF
TRBJ1-2	TRBV7-9	-	CASSLAMGGKTYWTF
TRBJ2-7	TRBV30	-	CAWSEVAGRGEQYF